The clone carrying this TCR beta chain appeared a few times. Its antigen remains unidentified. Germline assignment: CDR1 MDHEN and CDR2 SYDVKM. This CDR3 has 13 residues. Unmatched junction bases numbered 9, after V lost 8 bases and J lost 5 bases. This record comes from a study of beta chain features in type 1 diabetes. The entirety of the isolated RNA underwent reverse transcription, so expressed TCRB transcripts were sequenced. Clones were read by immunoSEQ multiplex PCR, and TCRdb kept only the in-frame ones, dropping some. The table lists more than 250,000 clones, roughly 20% of them singletons. Whole-study results and caveats: Type 1 diabetes patients had moderately but significantly shorter TCRB CDR3s in all four CD4+ subsets. Lower insertion and higher deletion counts appeared at VDJ junctions in type 1 diabetes patients.

This chain joins TRBV28 and TRBJ2-7; 7 positions agree with TRBD1. The source is a woman aged 40 to 55 with type 1 diabetes. The specimen was naive CD4+ T cells from blood. The CDR3 spells CASVTGSENEQYF. The CDR3 nucleotides read TGTGCCAGCGTGACAGGGTCAGAAAACGAGCAGTACTTC. Together with reference TRBV28 and TRBJ2-7, the CDR3 gives the full variable domain: DVKVTQSSRYLVKRTGEKVFLECVQDMDHENMFWYRQDPGLGLRLIYFSYDVKMKEKGDIPEGYSVSREKKERFSLILESASTNQTSMYLCASVTGSENEQYFGPGTRLTVT.